This T cell receptor (beta chain) was documented in a study of blood T cell repertoires in COVID-19. Across the study: COVID-19 samples from acute and convalescent phases originated in the United States, Italy and Spain. Sources were T cells, B-cell-depleted T cells, or PBMCs; the material itself was cDNA or gDNA.

Per the study methods: Scientists estimated how many nucleated cells there were by amplifying reference gene primers. Some clones are missing from TCRdb's copy, which holds only in-frame ones; the method was immunoSEQ multiplex PCR. V, J and clone size are taken as reported in that table, and D and trimming were inferred from the DNA itself. Among about 83,000 clones listed, around 90% were seen once. Germline lookup yields CDR1 MNHEY and CDR2 SMNVEV (reference sequence). V lost 6 bases to trimming and J lost 9 bases, with 15 bases between them. The CDR3 extends over 14 amino acids. Sample: peripheral blood. The rearrangement uses TRBV27 and TRBJ1-6, with D unresolved. The source of this sequence is a human donor in a cohort sampled during active COVID-19. The CDR3 bases are TGTGCCAGCAGCATCCCTAGAATGGGTTCACCCCTCCACTTT. Residues: CASSIPRMGSPLHF.